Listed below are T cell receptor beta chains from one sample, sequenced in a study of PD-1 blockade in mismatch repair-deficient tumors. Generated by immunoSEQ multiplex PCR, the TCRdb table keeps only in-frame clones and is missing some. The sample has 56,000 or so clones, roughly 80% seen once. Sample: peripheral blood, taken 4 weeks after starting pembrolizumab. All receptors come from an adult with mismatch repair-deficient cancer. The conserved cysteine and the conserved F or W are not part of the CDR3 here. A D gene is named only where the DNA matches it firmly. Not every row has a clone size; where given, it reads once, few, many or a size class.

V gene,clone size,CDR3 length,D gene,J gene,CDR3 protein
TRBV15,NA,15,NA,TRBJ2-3,ATSAGVAQAKEDTQY
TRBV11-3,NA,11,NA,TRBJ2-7,ASSLNHPREQY
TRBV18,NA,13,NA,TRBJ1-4,ASSPRQGSNEKLF
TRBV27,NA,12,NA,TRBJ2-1,ASSLSPGLLEQF
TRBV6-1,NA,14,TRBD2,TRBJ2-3,ASSGTSGRSPDTQY
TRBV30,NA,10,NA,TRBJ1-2,AWSRPQEGYT
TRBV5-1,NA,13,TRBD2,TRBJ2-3,ASSSGAGAADTQY
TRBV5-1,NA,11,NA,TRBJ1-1,ASSFGGDTEAF
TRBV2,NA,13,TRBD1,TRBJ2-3,ASKTGTASTDTQY
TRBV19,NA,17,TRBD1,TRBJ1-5,ASSIGRTGGAGYHQPQH
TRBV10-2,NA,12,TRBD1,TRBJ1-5,ASRLDRVGQPQH
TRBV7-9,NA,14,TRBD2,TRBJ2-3,ASSFSAGGPADTQY
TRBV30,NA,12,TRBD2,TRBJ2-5,AWSKGLAGETQY
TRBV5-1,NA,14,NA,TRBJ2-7,ASSLDLRSVSYEQY
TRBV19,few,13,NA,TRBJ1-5,ASRQQGNSNQPQH
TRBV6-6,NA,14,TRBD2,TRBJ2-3,ASSYGTSGSLDTQY